The clone carrying this T cell receptor beta chain has only a few counts. Its matching antigen is unknown. It was with a sample-barcoded 5' primer and a J-beta primer mix that a second PCR of roughly 7 to 12 cycles was run. Researchers report that each sample yielded at least 3 million CDR3-containing paired-end reads. TCRdb fed the 5' RACE reads into MiXCR, producing one record per CDR3 protein. Altogether 1.5 million to 2 million distinct CDR3 sequences are present, approximately 30% being singletons, with the ten largest covering 7% to 9%. Healthy Caucasians from Russia aged roughly 6 to 95 served as donors. The source of the sample is a study of blood T cells in healthy people across ages. General study points: Shifts in expanded clonotypes may have been confounded by donor CMV status, which was unknown. Significant beta diversity loss was already apparent by age approximately 36, declining roughly linearly.

Germline-derived CDR1 and CDR2 are MDHEN and SYDVKM. This CDR3 is 15 amino acids long. This sequence was found in a woman in her thirties in good health. Sequenced material: blood. J is TRBJ2-1 and V is TRBV28; D is undetermined. The DNA end favors TRBJ2-7, so the J call may be wrong. Here the CDR3 reads CASSLPPGHYNEQYF. In DNA, the CDR3 is TGTGCCAGCAGTTTACCCCCGGGTCACTACAATGAGCAGTACTTC.